This TCR beta chain was captured by sequencing in a study of cytomegalovirus exposure and HLA in healthy donors. About this clone itself: Sequence at one end of the junction differs from germline and may be a read error.

In the PCR, 60 Vbeta and 13 Jbeta primers were used. Libraries were prepared by immunoSEQ multiplex PCR; TCRdb keeps only in-frame clonotypes and omits some of them. In the table there are approximately 170,000 clones, 68% of which are singletons. CDR1 is DFQATT, CDR2 SNEGSKA, per germline (reference sequence). The CDR3 is made up of 11 amino acids. The chain employs TRBV20-1 and TRBJ1-2, with a tentative D call TRBD1 (5 bases). The receptor comes from a woman aged 35 to 49 in good health and CMV-seropositive. Sequencing was done on a sample of PBMCs. CDR3 residues: CSANRNYGYPF. In nucleotides, the CDR3 is TGCAGTGCTAACAGGAACTATGGCTACCCCTTC.